The 9 T cell receptor beta chains presented below share a single source sample, sequenced in a study of cytomegalovirus exposure and HLA in healthy donors. A multiplex PCR was run with 60 Vbeta primers and 13 Jbeta primers. The protocol was immunoSEQ multiplex PCR, while the TCRdb copy is restricted to in-frame clones and leaves out a portion. The repertoire holds 250,000 or so clones, with about nine tenths as singletons. Sample: PBMCs. All receptors derive from a girl aged 2-15 years in good health and CMV-seronegative.

The DNA for the CDR3 is TGTGCCAGCAGCTTAGTCGGGGTCGGAAACACCATATATTTT. Translation: CASSLVGVGNTIYF. The chain employs TRBV7-9 and TRBJ1-3; no clear D. The V gene's germline CDR1 is SEHNR and CDR2 FQNEAQ (reference sequence). Trimming removed 1 base from V and 4 bases from J, with 8 bases in between. The CDR3 is made up of 14 amino acids.

The chain couples TRBV9 to TRBJ1-1; D perhaps matches TRBD1 (5 bases). V shed 2 bases and J shed 5 bases, with 10 bases lying between them. Germline loops: CDR1 SGDLS, CDR2 YYNGEE. The CDR3 runs to 13 residues. The CDR3 is CASSVTGRTEAFF. For the CDR3, the DNA is TGTGCCAGCAGCGTCACAGGTAGAACTGAAGCTTTCTTT.

Regarding this clone: Other DNA sequences within the sample encode an identical CDR3. This chain uses TRBV28 with TRBJ1-2, with TRBD1 matching over 8 bases. CDR3 size: 13 residues. J lost 3 bases, V lost 6 bases, and 3 bases had no gene match. The germline V gene encodes CDR1 MDHEN and CDR2 SYDVKM. In DNA, the CDR3 is TGTGCCAGCAGGGAACAGGGGGACTATGGCTACACCTTC. It encodes CASREQGDYGYTF.

The chain carries TRBV11-2 and TRBJ2-1, with a tentative D call TRBD2 (7 bases). Per germline, CDR1 SGHAT and CDR2 FQNNGV. V was cut by 8 bases and J by 6 bases, with 26 bases left in between. The CDR3 spans 17 residues. This CDR3 is CASSLGGAGLLLNEQFF. The CDR3 bases are TGTGCCAGCTCTCTGGGGGGGGCCGGCCTGCTTCTCAATGAGCAGTTCTTC. Using reference TRBV11-2 and TRBJ2-1 for the parts outside the CDR3, the full variable domain is EAGVAQSPRYKIIEKRQSVAFWCNPISGHATLYWYQQILGQGPKLLIQFQNNGVVDDSQLPKDRFSAERLKGVDSTLKIQPAKLEDSAVYLCASSLGGAGLLLNEQFFGPGTRLTVL.

This clone was counted only a few times. The chain recombines TRBV6-4 with TRBJ2-3, with 10 bases that match TRBD2. The V gene end was trimmed by 4 bases and the J gene end by 2 bases; junction bases not matched to a gene: 6. Germline CDR1 and CDR2: MRHNA and SNTAGT. The CDR3 runs 16 residues. The CDR3 DNA reads as TGTGCCAGCAGTGGAGGGAGCGGGGGGGCCACAGATACGCAGTATTTT. Translated: CASSGGSGGATDTQYF.

V and J are TRBV9 and TRBJ2-1; 11 bases are a match to TRBD2. The CDR3 loop spans 15 amino acids. V gave up 4 bases and J gave up 8 bases; unmatched junction bases: 8. Germline-derived CDR1 and CDR2 are SGDLS and YYNGEE. The CDR3 nucleotides are TGTGCCAGCAGCTACGGGACTAGCGGTATATATGAGCAGTTCTTC. The encoded protein is CASSYGTSGIYEQFF. Full variable domain (rest looked up from reference TRBV9 and TRBJ2-1): DSGVTQTPKHLITATGQRVTLRCSPRSGDLSVYWYQQSLDQGLQFLIQYYNGEERAKGNILERFSAQQFPDLHSELNLSSLELGDSALYFCASSYGTSGIYEQFFGPGTRLTVL.

This clone was seen only once. The V and J genes are TRBV6-5 and TRBJ2-7; 14 bases fit TRBD2. Trimming at V came to 6 bases and at J to 0 bases, leaving 4 bases not matched to a gene. CDR1 is MNHEY, CDR2 SVGAGI, per germline. The CDR3 length is 16 residues. The CDR3 nucleotides are TGTGCCAGCAGCTACGGGACTAGCGGGAGCTCCTACGAGCAGTACTTC. It is translated as CASSYGTSGSSYEQYF.

The chain employs TRBV6-5 and TRBJ2-2; TRBD2 is a possible D gene (5 bases). Trimming took off 2 bases at V and 4 bases at J, with 8 bases between the two ends. Germline assignment: CDR1 MNHEY and CDR2 SVGAGI. The CDR3 extends over 14 amino acids. The CDR3 DNA is TGTGCCAGCAGTTACAGACGGGGCACCGGGGAGCTGTTTTTT. It codes for CASSYRRGTGELFF.

This rearrangement joins TRBV19 to TRBJ2-7; the D gene is possibly TRBD2 (5 bases). CDR1 and CDR2 from the germline V gene are LNHDA and SQIVND (reference sequence). This CDR3 is 12 amino acids long. V lost 6 bases and J 6 bases, leaving 12 bases between the germline ends. CDR3 coding DNA: TGTGCCAGTAGCATCGGGGATCGCGAGCAGTACTTC. Its protein is CASSIGDREQYF.